This TCR beta chain was observed in a study of long-term antiretroviral therapy in people with HIV (dated by TCRdb to about 2022). For the wider study: The earliest samples were collected approximately a decade before the 2015 WHO recommendation for immediate ART, a period when ART was typically delayed until CD4 counts fell. Of the roughly 27 participants with HIV, approximately twelve were female. This retrospective serial study examined whether starting ART and sustained HIV suppression were associated with changes in the composition and diversity of the TRB repertoire in peripheral blood. The cohort contributed about 190 cryopreserved PBMC samples from around 30 adults with confirmed HIV infection, collected serially over a mean of about six years (range 1-12). No cross-contamination during QIAcube processing was seen in test extractions of a monoclonal T-cell line run alongside 33 polyclonal samples.

The research as a whole found: Since PBMC availability was limited, sequencing covered only the TCR beta chain, with no alpha chain pairing. Because cell numbers in pre-ART samples were limited, unsorted PBMC were profiled instead of sorted CD4+ and CD8+ T cells. Expanded TRB clones identified before ART initiation dominated the repertoire across all time points, though the dominance fluctuated and decreased in many PLHIV after ART. The samples were dated from about 2003 to 2017, and the ART regimens that were used may be less effective than current ART regimens. No data were available on ART adherence, viral resistance or therapy changes, limiting inferences about post-ART repertoire changes. A significant increase in TRB diversity was found to be associated with ART initiation, although TRB diversity was observed to remain significantly below that of transplant donor controls even after long-term ART. HIV repertoires had narrower CDR3 length ranges than controls, and the network structure suggested an antigen-experienced repertoire that shifted only slightly toward naive after ART.

Inclusion was restricted to participants for whom at least one PBMC sample before ART initiation and at least two post-ART samples were available. Treatment was received in the United States of America by all participants with HIV. Before DNA extraction, cryopreserved samples of about 0.9-11 million PBMC were thawed and then washed. At the time of the earliest PBMC sample, participants with HIV were aged between roughly 23 and 60 years. Per participant, PBMC samples came from 1-4 timepoints prior to ART initiation and 2-8 timepoints following ART initiation, for a median of 7 samples. Serial HIV viral load, CD4+ T-cell count, ART history and demographic data were obtained for every participant. A Qiagen kit on a QIAcube was used to extract genomic DNA from unsorted PBMC, with samples processed in batches of 12. Regarding this clone: The antigen it recognizes is unknown. No much larger clonotype is one base removed from it; base qualities were not supplied.

Taken from the germline V gene, the CDR1 and CDR2 loops are LGHNA and YSLEER. V is cut back by 0 bases and J by 4 bases, with 16 bases in the junction unmatched. The CDR3 has 19 amino acids, counting the end cysteine and phenylalanine. Of all the DNA, just the CDR3 is kept, 57 bases in frame from base 1. Sequencing of the TRB variable region was done with the immunoSEQ hsTCRB v3.0 assay at survey level resolution. The targeted TRB sequencing depth was about 40,000-55,000 T-cell genomes per sample. An Illumina MiSeq with a v3 150-cycle kit was used to sequence the pooled TRB libraries. In the source study's methods: Analysis of repertoires was carried out in R inside a reproducible Nextflow workflow spanning QC, data transformation and analysis. LymphoSeq2, an R package for AIRR-Seq data exploration, was used to implement custom analyses. A handful of samples that yielded fewer than 5000 total TRB sequences were excluded, so that 150 to 200 HIV repertoires were analyzed. Among the 180 to 200 HIV repertoires that were kept, 59 were collected before ART initiation and more than 120 were collected after ART initiation. Repertoires were downsampled to 5000 TRB nucleotide sequences, and summary statistics were averaged over 100 downsampling iterations. Only TRB sequences with CDR3 regions of at least seven amino acids were retained for analysis. Two measures captured diversity: a Shannon entropy-derived clonality score and the Gini coefficient. In the repertoire networks, any two of the top 5000 CDR3 amino acid sequences were linked whenever the two sequences differed by an edit distance of one. For TRB CDR3 amino acid sequences, antigen specificity groups and MHC restriction were predicted with GLIPH2. Known CMV, EBV, HIV or tissue antigen associations were flagged by matching CDR3 amino acid sequences against VDJdb and McPAS-TCR. Pre-ART, post-ART and control groups were compared with Wilcoxon signed-rank tests and Holm-Bonferroni correction. TCRdb provides this immuneACCESS table in a form limited to in-frame rearrangements. Some clones are lacking; in checked studies, under half of them reflect an unresolved V gene, and why the rest are absent is not known. V, J and clone size reflect that table, while D and trimming were determined from the DNA. The sample table shows about 35,000 clones, and roughly 80% are seen once. Roughly 6.3% of the sample belongs to the ten largest clones.

The sequence was obtained from a man aged 18 to 29 with HIV. The input for sequencing was unsorted PBMCs, taken 1 year after starting antiretroviral therapy. Recombination connected TRBV4-3 to TRBJ2-7, and 9 junction bases match TRBD2. The CDR3 loop reads CASSQDLSAGGPGVYEQYF. The sequenced DNA is TGCGCCAGCAGCCAAGACCTATCCGCGGGAGGGCCTGGTGTGTACGAGCAGTACTTC.